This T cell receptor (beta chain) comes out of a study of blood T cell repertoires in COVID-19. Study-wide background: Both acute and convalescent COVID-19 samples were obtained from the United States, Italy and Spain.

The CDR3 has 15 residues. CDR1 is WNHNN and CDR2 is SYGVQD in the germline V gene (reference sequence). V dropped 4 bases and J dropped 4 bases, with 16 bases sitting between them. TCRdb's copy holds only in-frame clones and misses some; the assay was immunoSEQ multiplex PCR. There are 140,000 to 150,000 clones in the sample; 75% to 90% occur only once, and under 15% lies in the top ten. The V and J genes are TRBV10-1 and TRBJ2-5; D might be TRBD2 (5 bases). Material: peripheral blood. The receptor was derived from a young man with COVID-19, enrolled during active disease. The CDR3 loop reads CASSAGEGMGETQYF. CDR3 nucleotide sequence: TGCGCCAGCAGTGCTGGAGAGGGTATGGGAGAGACCCAGTACTTC.